Sequencing of this T cell receptor beta chain was carried out in a study of blood T cell repertoires in COVID-19. Study background: Sites in the United States, Italy and Spain provided acute and convalescent COVID-19 samples.

Repertoires were generated with immunoSEQ multiplex PCR, while TCRdb's copy carries only in-frame clones and drops some. The table has about 170,000 clones, roughly 83% seen once. Participants spanned ages about 18 to 95 years and resided in over 20 US areas. All recovered Cohort 3 donors got two negative PCRs, got clearance, or saw symptom resolution. Trimming left V 8 bases short and J 2 bases short, with 19 bases between. Looked up from germline, CDR1 is SGHAT and CDR2 is FQNNGV. The CDR3 is 16 amino acids. The sequence derives from a woman in her 50s who had recovered from COVID-19. The sample consisted of PBMCs or T cells enriched from blood (not recorded which). The V gene is TRBV11-2, the J gene TRBJ2-1; TRBD2 might be the D (6 bases). In DNA, the CDR3 is TGTGCCAGCCCCCCCCGGGGAGGTGGGGCCTACAATGAGCAGTTCTTC. Translation gives CASPPRGGGAYNEQFF.